The 9 T cell receptor beta chains below all came from one sample that was sequenced in a study of blood T cell repertoires in COVID-19. Assay used: immunoSEQ multiplex PCR; TCRdb lists only in-frame clones, some missing. The sample comprises roughly 140,000 clones, around 80% of which are singletons, and 7.2% rests with the top ten. The sequenced material came from peripheral blood. The receptor source for this set is a woman aged 50 to 60 in a cohort sampled during active or convalescent COVID-19.

The chain uses TRBV29-1 and TRBJ2-7; maybe TRBD2 (5 bases). This CDR3 is built from 14 residues. Germline lookup yields CDR1 SQVTM and CDR2 ANQGSEA. Trimming pared 7 bases from V and 0 bases from J, leaving 16 bases between. CDR3 coding DNA: TGCAGCGCCCAGACCGGGGTTACCTCCTACGAGCAGTACTTC. This encodes CSAQTGVTSYEQYF.

This chain connects TRBV19 to TRBJ1-3; 7 bases map to TRBD1. V was clipped by 5 bases and J by 3 bases; unmatched bases: 7. CDR1 LNHDA and CDR2 SQIVND come from the germline V gene (reference sequence). The CDR3 runs 15 residues. The CDR3 here is CASSFPPGGGNTIYF. In nucleotides, the CDR3 is TGTGCCAGTAGTTTCCCTCCAGGGGGTGGAAACACCATATATTTT.

The genes are TRBV19 and TRBJ2-2, with TRBD1 identical over 7 bases. CDR3 length equals 16 residues. Germline V gene lookup returns CDR1 LNHDA and CDR2 SQIVND (reference sequence). The V gene end was trimmed by 3 bases and the J gene end by 5 bases; junction bases not matched to a gene: 9. The CDR3 DNA reads TGTGCCAGTAGTATTAGGGTCGACAGGGCAACCGGGGAGCTGTTTTTT. Translating gives CASSIRVDRATGELFF.

This sequence joins TRBV11-2 and TRBJ2-2, with D unresolved. The CDR3 spans 14 residues. The germline V gene encodes CDR1 SGHAT and CDR2 FQNNGV. V lost 2 bases and J lost 10, with 14 bases in between. This CDR3 reads CASSLQLELEELFF. The CDR3 DNA is TGTGCCAGCAGCTTACAGTTGGAGCTTGAGGAGCTGTTTTTT.

In its sample, this clone was seen a few times. The V gene is TRBV7-3, the J gene TRBJ2-2; TRBD1 matches at 11 bases. V lost 4 bases to trimming and J lost 0 bases; unmatched junction nucleotides: 10. This CDR3 region has 19 residues. Germline values: CDR1 SGHTA, CDR2 FQGTGA. The CDR3 sequence is CASSSRTGTGGTNTGELFF. The CDR3 DNA reads as TGTGCCAGCAGCTCAAGAACCGGGACAGGGGGTACGAACACCGGGGAGCTGTTTTTT.

This clone was counted many times. This rearrangement joins TRBV15 to TRBJ1-4; 10 bases fit TRBD1. In germline, CDR1 is LNHNV, CDR2 YYDKDF (reference sequence). The CDR3 has 16 amino acids. V gave up 1 base and J gave up 6 bases; unmatched junction bases: 5. DNA of the CDR3: TGTGCCACCAGCAGAGGGGCCGGGACAGGGGATGAAAAACTGTTTTTT. Translated: CATSRGAGTGDEKLFF.

V is TRBV11-3 and J is TRBJ2-1, with 9 bases matching TRBD1. The CDR3 has 15 residues. Losses at the gene ends were 2 bases for V and 7 bases for J; bases not matched to a gene: 6. CDR1 is SGHNT and CDR2 is YENEEA in the germline V gene. DNA for the CDR3: TGTGCCAGCAGCTTAAACCGACAGGGGGGAAATGAGCAGTTCTTC. Protein: CASSLNRQGGNEQFF.

The rearrangement uses TRBV27 and TRBJ1-1, with D perhaps matching TRBD1 (6 bases). Germline lookup yields CDR1 MNHEY and CDR2 SMNVEV (reference sequence). The CDR3 length is 13 residues. Trimming cost V 6 bases and J 6 bases, with 14 bases left between them. The chain's CDR3 is CASRENRDAEAFF. The CDR3 nucleotides read TGTGCCAGCAGGGAAAACAGGGACGCTGAAGCTTTCTTT.

The V call is TRBV30, the J call TRBJ2-5, with TRBD2 as a possible D gene (5 bases). Looked up from germline, CDR1 is GTSNPN and CDR2 is SVGIG (reference sequence). This CDR3 is built from 14 residues. The V gene lost 0 bases and the J gene lost 5 bases, with 13 bases spanning the gap. As DNA, the CDR3 is TGTGCCTGGAGTGTACGGGGTAGGTTGGAGACCCAGTACTTC. Amino acids: CAWSVRGRLETQYF.